One and the same sample provided the 24 T cell receptor beta chains below, sequenced in a study of cytomegalovirus exposure and HLA in healthy donors. The PCR ran on 60 Vbeta and 13 Jbeta primers. Repertoires were generated with immunoSEQ multiplex PCR, while TCRdb's copy carries only in-frame clones and drops some. This sample carries approximately 100,000 clones, around 84% of them seen once, and the ten largest clones take 1.2%. The source material was PBMCs. These receptors were taken from a woman between 18 and 29 years old in good health and CMV-seronegative.

This chain connects TRBV5-1 to TRBJ2-7, with 10 positions matching TRBD1. The J segment lost 3 bases and the V segment lost 5 bases, leaving 5 bases of the junction unmatched. The length of the CDR3 is 14 residues. Germline V gene data show CDR1 as SGHRS and CDR2 as YFSETQ. CDR3 sequence: CASRLTGGSYEQYF. The CDR3, as DNA: TGCGCCAGCAGACTGACAGGGGGCAGCTACGAGCAGTACTTC. The full variable domain, completed using reference TRBV5-1 and TRBJ2-7, is KAGVTQTPRYLIKTRGQQVTLSCSPISGHRSVSWYQQTPGQGLQFLFEYFSETQRNKGNFPGRFSGRQFSNSRSEMNVSTLELGDSALYLCASRLTGGSYEQYFGPGTRLTVT.

J is TRBJ1-4 and V is TRBV28; D gene unclear. This CDR3 has 15 amino acids. CDR1 and CDR2 (germline): MDHEN, SYDVKM. V lost 6 bases to trimming and J lost 7 bases, with 18 bases between them. CDR3 in amino acids: CASSSSTGAGEKLFF. The CDR3 region has the DNA TGTGCCAGCAGCTCGAGCACCGGCGCGGGTGAAAAACTGTTTTTT.

The chain employs TRBV12-1 and TRBJ2-7; the D call TRBD2 from the table was never checked on the DNA. TRBV12-1 is termed a pseudogene. This CDR3 spans 12 amino acids. The CDR3 sequence: CASSITPVEQYF. CDR3 DNA: TGTGCCAGCAGCATTACCCCGGTTGAACAGTACTTC.

This clone has more than one count but fewer than ten. The V call is TRBV6-1, the J call TRBJ1-6; 7 positions agree with TRBD1. The CDR3 runs to 14 residues. Germline CDR1 reads MNHNS; CDR2 reads SASEGT. V gave up 8 bases and J gave up 9 bases; unmatched junction bases: 10. The CDR3 coding sequence is TGTGCCAGCGGAGAACAGGGGAGGCCTTCACCCCTCCACTTT. This encodes CASGEQGRPSPLHF.

The J gene is TRBJ1-2, the V gene TRBV11-2, with 8 bases matching TRBD1. Germline-derived CDR1 and CDR2 are SGHAT and FQNNGV. Trimming at V came to 5 bases and at J to 8 bases, leaving 7 bases not matched to a gene. CDR3 length: 13 amino acids. In DNA form, the CDR3 reads TGTGCCAGCAGCCATTGGACAGGGAACGGCTACACCTTC. Translating it yields CASSHWTGNGYTF.

The chain links TRBV28 to TRBJ2-7, with D perhaps matching TRBD1 (5 bases). The CDR3 extends over 18 amino acids. Between the trimmed V and J ends, which lost 7 bases and 6 bases, there was a span of 31 bases. The germline CDR1 and CDR2 sequences are MDHEN and SYDVKM. In DNA, the CDR3 is TGTGCCAGCAACGTAGACAGTCTGTTTTTTTCTCTTTTACTCGAGCAGTACTTC. This encodes CASNVDSLFFSLLLEQYF.

V is TRBV6-1 and J is TRBJ1-5, with D perhaps TRBD1 (6 bases). Trimming took off 6 bases at V and 7 bases at J, with 19 bases between the two ends. Germline-derived CDR1 and CDR2 are MNHNS and SASEGT. CDR3 length: 15 amino acids. The CDR3 spells CASSVGAVSAQPQHF. CDR3 DNA: TGTGCCAGCAGCGTGGGGGCCGTGTCGGCCCAGCCCCAGCATTTT.

This sequence joins TRBV5-4 and TRBJ2-1; 16 bases agree with TRBD2. J was trimmed by 0 bases and V by 1 base; bases with no gene match: 4. The germline gives CDR1 SGHNT, CDR2 YYREEE (reference sequence). This CDR3 has 19 amino acids. The CDR3 spells CASSLTGTSGGASYNEQFF. Here the CDR3 DNA reads TGTGCCAGCAGCTTGACCGGGACTAGCGGGGGGGCCTCCTACAATGAGCAGTTCTTC.

The chain employs TRBV27 and TRBJ2-3, with TRBD2 as a possible D gene (6 bases). The germline gives CDR1 MNHEY, CDR2 SMNVEV (reference sequence). The CDR3 runs to 16 residues. With 3 bases removed from V and 0 bases from J, the gap between germline ends came to 13 bases. Here the CDR3 DNA reads TGTGCCAGCAGTTTCCGGGGGAGTGGTAGCACAGATACGCAGTATTTT. Its translation: CASSFRGSGSTDTQYF.

The chain links TRBV10-3 to TRBJ1-3; TRBD1 agrees at 10 bases. J gave up 0 bases and V 6 bases, and 2 bases lay outside the gene matches. Germline V lookup: CDR1 ENHRY, CDR2 SYGVKD. This CDR3 has 15 residues. The CDR3 protein is CAIRTGGTSGNTIYF. The CDR3 nucleotides read TGTGCCATCAGGACAGGGGGCACCTCTGGAAACACCATATATTTT.

The V and J genes are TRBV7-2 and TRBJ2-6, with TRBD2 matching 10 bases. CDR3 length: 18 amino acids. With 1 base clipped from V and 1 base from J, the junction kept 4 bases outside the gene matches. Germline V gene data show CDR1 as SGHTA and CDR2 as FQGNSA. The CDR3 DNA reads as TGTGCCAGCAGCTTAGGGCCAGCGGGAGGGTCTGGGGCCAACGTCCTGACTTTC. This gives the protein CASSLGPAGGSGANVLTF.

This clone was seen a handful of times. The same CDR3 can be traced to other DNA sequences in this sample. V is TRBV4-3 and J is TRBJ2-7; 7 positions match TRBD1. CDR1 is LGHNA and CDR2 is YSLEER in the germline V gene. The CDR3 consists of 16 residues. The junction had 6 bases not matched to a gene; V was cut back by 0 bases and J by 1 base. CDR3 loop: CASSQDLAGGSYEQYF. In DNA, the CDR3 is TGCGCCAGCAGCCAAGATCTGGCAGGGGGTTCCTACGAGCAGTACTTC.

The chain combines TRBV4-3 with TRBJ2-7; 9 positions match TRBD1. Germline-derived CDR1 and CDR2 are LGHNA and YSLEER. J lost 3 bases, V lost 4 bases, and 7 bases had no gene match. The CDR3 covers 15 residues. The CDR3 coding sequence is TGCGCCAGCAGCCTCCAACCGGGACAGGGCTACGAGCAGTACTTC. This translates into CASSLQPGQGYEQYF.

This clone was recorded once. The rearrangement joins TRBV5-5 to TRBJ2-3, with TRBD1 matching 8 bases. Trimming removed 4 bases from V and 11 bases from J; junction bases left unmatched: 12. The CDR3 extends over 14 amino acids. Looked up from germline, CDR1 is SGHKS and CDR2 is YYEKEE (reference sequence). CDR3 coding DNA: TGTGCCAGCAGCAGGGGACAGGCGACGCTGGAGCAGTATTTT. This gives the protein CASSRGQATLEQYF.

The chain couples TRBV7-9 to TRBJ1-2; D unclear. V dropped 5 bases and J dropped 5 bases, with 18 bases sitting between them. The CDR3 is 15 amino acids. Germline loops: CDR1 SEHNR, CDR2 FQNEAQ (reference sequence). Here the CDR3 reads CASSTYLESAYGYTF. DNA of the CDR3: TGTGCCAGCAGCACCTACCTCGAGTCCGCTTATGGCTACACCTTC.

CDR3 amino acids: CASSLESGGRYEQYF. The CDR3 DNA is TGCGCCAGCAGCTTGGAAAGCGGGGGGCGGTACGAGCAGTACTTC. This rearrangement joins TRBV5-1 to TRBJ2-7; 9 bases agree with TRBD2. There are 15 residues in the CDR3. The germline V gene has CDR1 SGHRS and CDR2 YFSETQ. Trimming cost V 0 bases and J 4 bases; bases outside gene matches: 5.

This clone is a singleton in its sample. The V call is TRBV27, the J call TRBJ1-1; 9 bases align to TRBD1. The ends lost 4 bases at V and 10 bases at J; junction bases unmatched: 13. The V gene's germline CDR1 is MNHEY and CDR2 SMNVEV (reference sequence). The CDR3 covers 15 residues. CDR3 coding DNA: TGTGCCAGCAGTTCCCCCTACGACAGGGGGGGAGGAGCTTTCTTT. Translating gives CASSSPYDRGGGAFF.

This chain links TRBV7-2 with TRBJ1-1; 7 positions agree with TRBD1. The CDR3 loop spans 15 amino acids. Germline V gene data show CDR1 as SGHTA and CDR2 as FQGNSA. V lost 4 bases to trimming and J lost 1 base; unmatched junction nucleotides: 6. CDR3 in DNA: TGTGCCAGCAGCTACAACAGGGGCGGGAACACTGAAGCTTTCTTT. It is translated as CASSYNRGGNTEAFF.

This chain joins TRBV25-1 and TRBJ2-3, with 7 bases fitting TRBD1. V shed 11 bases, J shed 4 bases, and the junction held 15 bases outside the gene matches. The germline V gene has CDR1 MGHDK and CDR2 SYGVNS. CDR3 length: 15 amino acids. This CDR3 reads CASRLGTVGSDTQYF. In DNA, the CDR3 is TGTGCCTCGCGCCTCGGGACAGTAGGATCAGATACGCAGTATTTT.

This chain joins TRBV19 and TRBJ1-2; 9 bases are a match to TRBD1. CDR3 size: 16 residues. V lost 7 bases and J lost 0; bases outside the gene matches: 9. Germline values: CDR1 LNHDA, CDR2 SQIVND (reference sequence). CDR3 DNA sequence: TGTGCCAGTACCCCGGGACAGGGACTAGCTAACTATGGCTACACCTTC. Encoded protein: CASTPGQGLANYGYTF. Looking up the rest from reference TRBV19 and TRBJ1-2 gives the full variable domain: DGGITQSPKYLFRKEGQNVTLSCEQNLNHDAMYWYRQDPGQGLRLIYYSQIVNDFQKGDIAEGYSVSREKKESFPLTVTSAQKNPTAFYLCASTPGQGLANYGYTFGSGTRLTVV.

The chain combines TRBV11-2 with TRBJ2-5; TRBD2 matches at 7 bases. The CDR3 consists of 15 residues. CDR1 and CDR2 (germline): SGHAT, FQNNGV. Germline trimming cut 4 bases from V and 3 bases from J; bases unmatched to any gene: 8. The DNA of the CDR3 is TGTGCCAGCAGCTCGGGAGCGGGGCGGGAAGAGACCCAGTACTTC. It codes for CASSSGAGREETQYF.

The V gene is TRBV7-2, the J gene TRBJ2-1, with a possible D match to TRBD1 (6 bases). Trimming shortened V by 3 bases and J by 15 bases, and 15 bases separated the two germline ends. This CDR3 has 12 residues. Germline V gene data show CDR1 as SGHTA and CDR2 as FQGNSA. The CDR3 sequence is CASSFTETGTFF. CDR3 nucleotide sequence: TGTGCCAGCAGCTTCACCGAGACAGGCACGTTCTTC.

The rearrangement uses TRBV9 and TRBJ1-1; 9 bases map to TRBD1. Germline V gene data show CDR1 as SGDLS and CDR2 as YYNGEE. The CDR3 runs to 13 residues. With 2 bases clipped from V and 9 bases from J, the junction kept 5 bases outside the gene matches. DNA of the CDR3: TGTGCCAGCAGCGTCGCGGGACAGGGAAAAGCTTTCTTT. Its protein product is CASSVAGQGKAFF. The whole variable domain, filled in from reference TRBV9 and TRBJ1-1, reads DSGVTQTPKHLITATGQRVTLRCSPRSGDLSVYWYQQSLDQGLQFLIQYYNGEERAKGNILERFSAQQFPDLHSELNLSSLELGDSALYFCASSVAGQGKAFFGQGTRLTVV.

This clone was detected once. V and J are TRBV30 and TRBJ2-5, with 8 bases that match TRBD1. In germline, CDR1 is GTSNPN, CDR2 SVGIG (reference sequence). This CDR3 region has 16 residues. Germline trimming cut 0 bases from V and 5 bases from J; bases unmatched to any gene: 11. As DNA, the CDR3 is TGTGCCTGGAGTGTACCCCGAACAGGGGGGCTGGAGACCCAGTACTTC. This translates into CAWSVPRTGGLETQYF.